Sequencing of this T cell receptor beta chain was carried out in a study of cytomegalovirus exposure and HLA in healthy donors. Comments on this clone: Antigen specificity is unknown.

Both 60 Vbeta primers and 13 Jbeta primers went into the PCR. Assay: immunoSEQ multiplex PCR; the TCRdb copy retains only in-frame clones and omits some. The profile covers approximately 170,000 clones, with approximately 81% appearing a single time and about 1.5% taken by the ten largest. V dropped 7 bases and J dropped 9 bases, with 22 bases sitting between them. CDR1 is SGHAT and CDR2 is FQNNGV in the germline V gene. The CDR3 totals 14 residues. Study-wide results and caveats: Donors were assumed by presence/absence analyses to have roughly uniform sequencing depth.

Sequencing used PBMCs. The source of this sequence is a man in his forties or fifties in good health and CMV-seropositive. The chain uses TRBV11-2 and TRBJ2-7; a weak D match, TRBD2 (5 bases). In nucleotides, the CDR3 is TGTGCCAGCACCCACCTTACGCGGAGGTGCCTGCAGTACTTC. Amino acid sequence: CASTHLTRRCLQYF.